This T cell receptor beta chain is from a study of T cell responses to AZD1222 COVID-19 vaccine. Study-level background: Researchers grouped second doses given at about 4 or about 12 weeks into one pool. Overall study findings and caveats: Spike-specific TCR depth and breadth grew after two AZD1222 doses. There were repertoire samples only from the period after the peak T cell response. Mostly white British, mostly female donors; authors suggested clonal diversity may be underestimated.

Comments on this clone: The antigen remains undetermined.

Sequencing was performed with immunoSEQ multiplex PCR; in TCRdb, only in-frame clones are kept and a portion is missing. The sample includes about 100,000 clones, over 90% of them seen just once. This TCR derives from an adult in good health. The sequencing used peripheral blood, collected on day 0 of AZD1222 vaccination.

CDR3 sequence reads: CASSTAGSGANVLTF. CDR3 DNA: TGTGCCAGCAGCACCGCAGGATCTGGGGCCAACGTCCTGACTTTC. This chain uses TRBV5-4 with TRBJ2-6; D is undetermined. The V gene lost 4 bases and the J gene lost 1 base, with 9 bases spanning the gap. The CDR3 contains 15 residues. The V gene's germline CDR1 is SGHNT and CDR2 YYREEE (reference sequence).